These 12 T cell receptor beta chains were all obtained from the same sample, sequenced in a study of T cell repertoires in cytomegalovirus infection. The antigens these receptors bind are not known. TCRdb fed the reads into MiXCR, producing one record per CDR3 protein. The table records around 750,000 distinct CDR3 sequences, around a third of them present only once. This material consisted of cultured CD8+ T cells from PBMCs, taken from culture after CMV antigen stimulation. These receptors were taken from a human donor in good health (CMV status not recorded). Some clones in this sample may be carry-over from other donors' samples.

The chain has TRBV7-9 and TRBJ1-1, with a possible D match to TRBD1 (6 bases). V gave up 1 base and J gave up 4 bases, with 13 bases separating them. Germline CDR1 SEHNR, CDR2 FQNEAQ (reference sequence). CDR3 length: 15 amino acids. CDR3 sequence: CASSLVYRDGTEAFF. CDR3 DNA sequence: TGTGCCAGCAGCTTAGTATACAGGGACGGCACTGAAGCTTTCTTT.

The chain recombines TRBV15 with TRBJ2-5, with D hard to call. The CDR3 contains 15 residues. V lost 0 bases and J lost 1, with 9 bases in between. Germline V gene data show CDR1 as LNHNV and CDR2 as YYDKDF (reference sequence). The CDR3 region is CATSRDRAGQETQYF. CDR3 sequence (DNA): TGTGCCACCAGCAGAGATCGGGCAGGCCAAGAGACCCAGTACTTC.

Points on this clonotype: Since a much larger clone is just one base distant, this may be a read error. This sequence joins TRBV12-3 or TRBV12-4 and TRBJ2-1; no definite D call. This CDR3 region has 16 residues. CDR3 in amino acids: CASSLNQERPYNKQFF. The CDR3 DNA sequence: TGTGCCAGCAGTTTAAACCAGGAACGGCCCTACAATAAGCAGTTCTTC.

This chain connects TRBV3-1 to TRBJ1-1; D gene unclear. This CDR3 has 15 amino acids. The germline V and J ends were trimmed by 0 bases and 4 bases, with 12 bases remaining between them. The germline CDR1 and CDR2 sequences are LGHDT and YNNKEL (reference sequence). The DNA of the CDR3 is TGTGCCAGCAGCCAAGATTTTTGGGAGATCACTGAAGCTTTCTTT. Its protein is CASSQDFWEITEAFF. Looking up the rest from reference TRBV3-1 and TRBJ1-1 gives the full variable domain: DTAVSQTPKYLVTQMGNDKSIKCEQNLGHDTMYWYKQDSKKFLKIMFSYNNKELIINETVPNRFSPKSPDKAHLNLHINSLELGDSAVYFCASSQDFWEITEAFFGQGTRLTVV.

This clonotype was recorded a few times. The rearrangement joins TRBV27 to TRBJ1-5; tentative D call: TRBD1 (5 bases). Germline loops: CDR1 MNHEY, CDR2 SMNVEV (reference sequence). The V end lost 0 bases, the J end lost 0 bases, and 6 bases lay between the germline ends. The length of the CDR3 is 15 residues. The CDR3 sequence is CASSLSRDSNQPQHF. CDR3 nucleotides: TGTGCCAGCAGTTTATCCAGGGATAGCAATCAGCCCCAGCATTTT.

Only a few counts were recorded for this clonotype. The chain links TRBV7-8 to TRBJ1-5, with D possibly TRBD1 on 6 matching bases. The CDR3 length is 16 residues. Trimming removed 1 base at V and 0 bases at J, with 10 bases between. Looked up from germline, CDR1 is SGHVS and CDR2 is FQNEAQ. CDR3 coding DNA: TGTGCCAGCAGCTTAGGGACAGCCCATAGCAATCAGCCCCAGCATTTT. It yields the protein CASSLGTAHSNQPQHF. Filled out from reference TRBV7-8 and TRBJ1-5, the complete variable domain reads GAGVSQSPRYKVAKRGQDVALRCDPISGHVSLFWYQQALGQGPEFLTYFQNEAQLDKSGLPSDRFFAERPEGSVSTLKIQRTQQEDSAVYLCASSLGTAHSNQPQHFGDGTRLSIL.

This clonotype was seen more than once but under ten times. The chain employs TRBV7-9 and TRBJ1-2; D perhaps matches TRBD1 (5 bases). This CDR3 spans 11 amino acids. Germline lookup yields CDR1 SEHNR and CDR2 FQNEAQ (reference sequence). The V gene lost 8 bases and the J gene lost 8 bases, with 12 bases spanning the gap. CDR3 DNA: TGTGCCAGCGGGACGACCTCGGGCTACACCTTC. It translates to CASGTTSGYTF.

This clonotype was recorded many times. J is TRBJ1-6 and V is TRBV7-6, with no clear D. The germline gives CDR1 SGHVS, CDR2 FNYEAQ. Deletions cut 0 bases from V and 6 bases from J, with 3 bases between. The CDR3 has 13 amino acids. Written as DNA, the CDR3 is TGTGCCAGCAGCTTAGCCCCTAATTCACCCCTCCACTTT. Its translation is CASSLAPNSPLHF.

The chain has TRBV2 and TRBJ2-2; D not certain. The CDR3 runs 12 residues. V was cut by 7 bases and J by 6 bases, with 9 bases left in between. Germline loops: CDR1 SNHLY, CDR2 FYNNEI. The CDR3 DNA sequence: TGTGCCAGCAACCTTTACGCCGGGGAGCTGTTTTTT. It codes for CASNLYAGELFF.

The V and J genes are TRBV4-1 and TRBJ2-5, with 9 bases lining up with TRBD2. CDR1 and CDR2 from the germline V gene are MGHRA and YSYEKL. This CDR3 comprises 19 residues. With V trimmed by 4 bases and J by 0 bases, 15 bases remained unmatched. CDR3 coding DNA: TGCGCCAGCAGCCTTACGTGGTGGCGGGGGGGAGAAGACCAAGAGACCCAGTACTTC. Protein: CASSLTWWRGGEDQETQYF.

This clonotype was seen ten or more times. The chain links TRBV4-1 to TRBJ2-4; the D is unclear. The CDR3 has 16 residues. V was trimmed by 1 base and J by 2 bases, leaving 12 bases between them. Germline V gives CDR1 MGHRA, CDR2 YSYEKL. As DNA, the CDR3 is TGCGCCAGCAGCCAAGTCGTACCTGGGACCAAAAACATTCAGTACTTC. It translates to CASSQVVPGTKNIQYF.

The chain carries TRBV27 and TRBJ2-3; 14 bases fit TRBD2. J gave up 7 bases and V 5 bases, and 14 bases lay outside the gene matches. This CDR3 contains 18 residues. Germline V gene data show CDR1 as MNHEY and CDR2 as SMNVEV (reference sequence). The chain's CDR3 is CASSPLFGLAGGSYTQYF. CDR3 DNA: TGTGCCAGCAGTCCGTTATTTGGACTAGCGGGGGGAAGCTATACGCAGTATTTT.